What follows is one T cell receptor beta chain and its context. Antigen: not known. Researchers secured at least one pre-ART and at least two post-ART PBMC samples from each donor. Each HIV-infected participant was given treatment in the United States. The cryopreserved samples used held roughly 0.85-10 million PBMC prior to extraction of DNA. The libraries were made with immunoSEQ v3.0 at survey level. Clones were read by immunoSEQ multiplex PCR, and TCRdb kept only the in-frame ones, dropping some. The sample shows around 35,000 clones, around 96% of them seen only once. There are 15 residues in the CDR3. Germline assignment: CDR1 SGHRS and CDR2 YFSETQ. Losses at the gene ends were 5 bases for V and 4 bases for J; bases not matched to a gene: 11. This entry comes from a study of long-term antiretroviral therapy in people with HIV. Study-wide points: Against controls, HIV repertoires showed narrower ranges of CDR3 length.

The source was unsorted PBMCs, collected roughly 6.9 years after starting antiretroviral therapy. The receptor was isolated from a man younger than 45 with HIV. V is TRBV5-1 and J is TRBJ1-1; TRBD1 aligns across 7 bases. The CDR3 coding sequence is TGCGCCAGCAGGGGGACGACAGGGCAGGGCACTGAAGCTTTCTTT. It specifies CASRGTTGQGTEAFF.